This is a list of T cell receptor beta chains from one sample in a study of T cell repertoires in cytomegalovirus infection. TCRdb itself ran the reads through MiXCR, one entry per CDR3 protein. The sample shows around 190,000 distinct CDR3 sequences, approximately 15% of them seen only once. Sequencing was carried out using PBMCs. The receptors were gathered from a human donor in good health (CMV status not recorded). Some clones in this sample may be carry-over from other donors' samples. CDR3s include the opening cysteine and the closing phenylalanine or tryptophan. Fields, in order: J gene, V gene, CDR3 protein.

j_gene: TRBJ2-3; v_gene: TRBV5-1; CDR3aa: CASSLGLAGRTQYF
j_gene: TRBJ2-1; v_gene: TRBV12-3/TRBV12-4; CDR3aa: CASSRSSGGTYNEQFF
j_gene: TRBJ2-1; v_gene: TRBV9; CDR3aa: CASSVEDSYNEQFF
j_gene: TRBJ2-3; v_gene: TRBV5-1; CDR3aa: CASSLRQINTDTQYF
j_gene: TRBJ1-2; v_gene: TRBV4-2; CDR3aa: CASSQEDSRRGYTF
j_gene: TRBJ1-1; v_gene: TRBV19; CDR3aa: CASSVARGAEAFF
j_gene: TRBJ2-3; v_gene: TRBV14; CDR3aa: CASSQGTLKDTDTQYF
j_gene: TRBJ2-5; v_gene: TRBV2; CDR3aa: CASSDSGRKTQYF
j_gene: TRBJ2-5; v_gene: TRBV12-5; CDR3aa: CAVEGRHHAHKETQYF
j_gene: TRBJ1-4; v_gene: TRBV14; CDR3aa: CASSRTGYANEKLFF
j_gene: TRBJ1-5; v_gene: TRBV7-9; CDR3aa: CASSISEGVNQPQHF
j_gene: TRBJ2-2; v_gene: TRBV5-5; CDR3aa: CASSLIPMTGLPGELFF
j_gene: TRBJ2-3; v_gene: TRBV10-3; CDR3aa: CAIGQRGASTDTQYF
j_gene: TRBJ1-5; v_gene: TRBV5-8; CDR3aa: CASSTRQGGRSQPQHF
j_gene: TRBJ2-7; v_gene: TRBV10-3; CDR3aa: CAITRQGVYEF
j_gene: TRBJ2-4; v_gene: TRBV12-3/TRBV12-4; CDR3aa: CASSPSASSGREYF
j_gene: TRBJ1-2; v_gene: TRBV7-8; CDR3aa: CASSVGQGPIFGYTF
j_gene: TRBJ1-1; v_gene: TRBV4-1; CDR3aa: CASSQDKQGANQRTEAFF
j_gene: TRBJ2-2; v_gene: TRBV24-1; CDR3aa: CATSDSRLAATGELFF
j_gene: TRBJ2-7; v_gene: TRBV5-6; CDR3aa: CASSQGFGRLSYEQYF
j_gene: TRBJ1-3; v_gene: TRBV15; CDR3aa: CATSRDSVSGNTIYF
j_gene: TRBJ1-5; v_gene: TRBV4-1; CDR3aa: CASSQEEYSNQPQHF
j_gene: TRBJ2-1; v_gene: TRBV6-2/TRBV6-3; CDR3aa: CASRTSGGPYNEQFF
j_gene: TRBJ2-1; v_gene: TRBV7-3; CDR3aa: CASRRLRGIKNNEQFF
j_gene: TRBJ2-5; v_gene: TRBV7-2; CDR3aa: CASSLTGLIVGEDQYF
j_gene: TRBJ1-5; v_gene: TRBV7-2; CDR3aa: CASSLEGDQPQHF
j_gene: TRBJ2-3; v_gene: TRBV30; CDR3aa: CALDTQYF
j_gene: TRBJ2-3; v_gene: TRBV6-6; CDR3aa: CASSYSAKPTDTQYF
j_gene: TRBJ1-1; v_gene: TRBV19; CDR3aa: CASSTFGGENTEAFF
j_gene: TRBJ1-4; v_gene: TRBV7-2; CDR3aa: CASSSRGGGEKLFF
j_gene: TRBJ2-7; v_gene: TRBV6-5; CDR3aa: CASSKASGGAYEQYF
j_gene: TRBJ2-7; v_gene: TRBV19; CDR3aa: CASSVMTSGRADEEQYF
j_gene: TRBJ2-5; v_gene: TRBV12-3/TRBV12-4; CDR3aa: CASRPGQGKETQYF
j_gene: TRBJ2-3; v_gene: TRBV20-1; CDR3aa: CSASPGAGKQYF
j_gene: TRBJ1-1; v_gene: TRBV4-1; CDR3aa: CASSPVTVNTEAFF
j_gene: TRBJ2-1; v_gene: TRBV28; CDR3aa: CASTRGGYNEQFF
j_gene: TRBJ2-1; v_gene: TRBV7-2; CDR3aa: CASSTTSGRAWNNEQFF
j_gene: TRBJ1-4; v_gene: TRBV7-9; CDR3aa: CASSSRGLSEKLFF
j_gene: TRBJ2-5; v_gene: TRBV7-6; CDR3aa: CASRVTGEGETQYF
j_gene: TRBJ2-1; v_gene: TRBV2; CDR3aa: CASSPRRGESSYNEQFF
j_gene: TRBJ2-2; v_gene: TRBV20-1; CDR3aa: CSAREIDMNTGELFF
j_gene: TRBJ2-2; v_gene: TRBV27; CDR3aa: CASRGGGIVAGELFF
j_gene: TRBJ2-2; v_gene: TRBV20-1; CDR3aa: CSAIRLTLHDGELFF
j_gene: TRBJ1-2; v_gene: TRBV9; CDR3aa: CASSVETGNGYTF
j_gene: TRBJ1-4; v_gene: TRBV10-3; CDR3aa: CASRVSATNEKLFF
j_gene: TRBJ2-4; v_gene: TRBV11-3; CDR3aa: CASSLSAAGGGKNIQYF
j_gene: TRBJ2-3; v_gene: TRBV18; CDR3aa: CASSLSGTSPTDTQYF
j_gene: TRBJ2-7; v_gene: TRBV29-1; CDR3aa: CSVSRGPYEQYF
j_gene: TRBJ1-1; v_gene: TRBV7-2; CDR3aa: CASSRDMNTEAFF
j_gene: TRBJ1-1; v_gene: TRBV4-2; CDR3aa: CASSQQQVSRTSTEAFF
j_gene: TRBJ2-5; v_gene: TRBV5-4; CDR3aa: CASSPGRGIETQYF
j_gene: TRBJ2-2; v_gene: TRBV7-2; CDR3aa: CASSLSGSGTTGELFF
j_gene: TRBJ1-1; v_gene: TRBV28; CDR3aa: CASSFGPQGSTEAFF
j_gene: TRBJ2-1; v_gene: TRBV6-2/TRBV6-3; CDR3aa: CASSYAEVRSYNEQFF